The 8 T cell receptor beta chains given below trace back to one sample, sequenced in a study of blood T cell repertoires in COVID-19. The repertoire was sequenced with immunoSEQ multiplex PCR; TCRdb's copy has only in-frame clones and lacks some. The sample records hundreds of thousands of clones, approximately 90% being singletons. Specimen: PBMCs or T cells enriched from blood (not recorded which). Receptors originate from a woman aged 45-65 years who had recovered from COVID-19.

V and J are TRBV11-2 and TRBJ2-1, with D tentatively TRBD2 (5 bases). Germline CDR1 and CDR2: SGHAT and FQNNGV. V shed 1 base and J shed 9 bases, with 16 bases lying between them. The CDR3 is 15 amino acids. The CDR3 loop is CASSLGSRMGVEQFF. The CDR3 DNA follows: TGTGCCAGCAGCTTAGGTTCCAGGATGGGAGTTGAGCAGTTCTTC.

J is TRBJ2-2 and V is TRBV6-2 or TRBV6-3; D uncertain. CDR3 size: 14 residues. The ends were cut back, 2 bases at V and 5 bases at J, with 9 bases in the middle. Looked up from germline, CDR1 is MNHEY and CDR2 is SVGEGT. This chain's CDR3 is CASSYVRLTGELFF. CDR3 nucleotide sequence: TGTGCCAGCAGTTACGTTCGTTTGACCGGGGAGCTGTTTTTT.

This clone was picked up one time. This sequence joins TRBV19 and TRBJ1-2; 7 nucleotides line up with TRBD1. The CDR3 runs to 15 residues. Looked up from germline, CDR1 is LNHDA and CDR2 is SQIVND (reference sequence). The V gene end was trimmed by 4 bases and the J gene end by 6 bases; junction bases not matched to a gene: 11. CDR3 DNA sequence: TGTGCCAGTAGTACGACAGGGCGGACCGGGAATGGCTACACCTTC. Its translation is CASSTTGRTGNGYTF.

In its sample, this clone was seen a few times. V and J are TRBV21-1 and TRBJ1-2; the D call of TRBD1 is as the table states it, not checked on the DNA. TRBV21-1 counts as a pseudogene. The CDR3 covers 16 residues. The CDR3 nucleotides are TGTGCCAGCAGCAGGACTCTGAGCCAGGGGCCGCTAGGCTACACCTTC. Translation: CASSRTLSQGPLGYTF.

The genes are TRBV30 and TRBJ2-7; the D is unclear. Trimming took off 4 bases at V and 6 bases at J, with 13 bases between the two ends. Germline CDR1 is GTSNPN and CDR2 is SVGIG (reference sequence). The CDR3 totals 12 residues. The CDR3 region is CAWTPPRGEQYF. The CDR3 DNA sequence: TGTGCCTGGACCCCACCCAGAGGCGAGCAGTACTTC.

Notes on this clone: Germline and junction disagree at one end, which may indicate a read error. The chain combines TRBV7-2 with TRBJ2-2; the match to TRBD2 covers 7 bases. The CDR3 spans 15 residues. Germline V gives CDR1 SGHTA, CDR2 FQGNSA. Written as DNA, the CDR3 is TGTGCCAGCAGCTCACCGTTAGGACCGCCGGGGGGGCTGTTTTTT. Its protein is CASSSPLGPPGGLFF.

This rearrangement joins TRBV20-1 to TRBJ2-7, with TRBD2 matching 7 bases. The V gene end was trimmed by 3 bases and the J gene end by 3 bases; junction bases not matched to a gene: 8. CDR1 and CDR2 (germline): DFQATT, SNEGSKA (reference sequence). The CDR3 contains 14 residues. The CDR3 loop reads CSASKGAGSYEQYF. DNA for the CDR3: TGCAGTGCTAGTAAAGGAGCGGGGAGCTACGAGCAGTACTTC.

The chain has TRBV7-9 and TRBJ1-4; 8 bases map to TRBD1. In germline, CDR1 is SEHNR, CDR2 FQNEAQ (reference sequence). The junction had 4 bases not matched to a gene; V was cut back by 0 bases and J by 1 base. The CDR3 covers 17 residues. The CDR3 loop is CASSLAGRGRTNEKLFF. The CDR3 DNA is TGTGCCAGCAGCTTAGCTGGCAGGGGGCGAACTAATGAAAAACTGTTTTTT.